These 31 T cell receptor beta chains were sequenced from one sample in a study of CD8+ T cells in alopecia areata. As the sequencing template, cDNA was produced by extracting RNA and reverse transcribing it. Repertoires were generated with immunoSEQ multiplex PCR, while TCRdb's copy carries only in-frame clones and drops some. The data contain 85,000 to 110,000 clones, approximately 90% of them seen just once; the ten biggest clones take up more than 9.5%. Treatment of the sample: oral pan-JAK inhibitor, 5-10 mg twice daily. The source material was CD8+ T cells sorted from blood, sampled at approximately week 30, from a patient treated with tofacitinib. The receptor set was obtained from a human donor with alopecia areata.

This chain links TRBV7-9 with TRBJ1-1; D is undetermined. The ends were cut back, 3 bases at V and 4 bases at J, with 6 bases in the middle. Germline CDR1 reads SEHNR; CDR2 reads FQNEAQ (reference sequence). This CDR3 has 12 amino acids. CDR3: CASSFGFTEAFF. CDR3 bases: TGTGCCAGCAGCTTCGGCTTCACTGAAGCTTTCTTT.

The genes are TRBV29-1 and TRBJ1-2; TRBD1 agrees at 7 bases. CDR1 and CDR2 from the germline V gene are SQVTM and ANQGSEA. The CDR3 is 13 residues long. Unmatched junction bases numbered 3, after V lost 3 bases and J lost 2 bases. The CDR3 region is CSVETTGNYGYTF. CDR3 coding DNA: TGCAGCGTTGAGACGACAGGGAACTATGGCTACACCTTC.

The V gene is TRBV7-9, the J gene TRBJ2-1, with D maybe TRBD2 (5 bases). CDR3 length: 12 residues. V was cut by 8 bases and J by 2 bases, with 7 bases left in between. CDR1 SEHNR and CDR2 FQNEAQ come from the germline V gene (reference sequence). The CDR3 is CASPGTYNEQFF. The CDR3, as DNA: TGTGCCAGCCCCGGGACCTACAATGAGCAGTTCTTC.

The V gene is TRBV2, the J gene TRBJ2-5; D unresolved. Germline CDR1 reads SNHLY; CDR2 reads FYNNEI. This CDR3 is 15 amino acids long. V was clipped by 1 base and J by 5 bases, with 14 bases between them. The CDR3 DNA sequence: TGTGCCAGCAGTGAAGGCCGGCTAGATGGGGAGACCCAGTACTTC. Protein: CASSEGRLDGETQYF.

The chain couples TRBV4-1 to TRBJ1-2, with 8 nucleotides matching TRBD1. CDR3 length: 13 amino acids. J lost 4 bases, V lost 7 bases, and 5 bases had no gene match. The germline CDR1 and CDR2 sequences are MGHRA and YSYEKL. CDR3 coding DNA: TGCGCCAGCAACGCAGGGGGCGGCTATGGCTACACCTTC. It yields the protein CASNAGGGYGYTF.

The chain combines TRBV7-9 with TRBJ2-2; weak D call: TRBD1 (6 bases). This CDR3 is 17 amino acids long. Germline CDR1 SEHNR, CDR2 FQNEAQ (reference sequence). Between the trimmed V and J ends, which lost 5 bases and 5 bases, there was a span of 21 bases. The CDR3 nucleotides are TGTGCCAGCAGCCCCTATCGACAGGAAGTTGGAACCGGGGAGCTGTTTTTT. This gives the protein CASSPYRQEVGTGELFF.

This rearrangement joins TRBV6-6 to TRBJ2-3, with D tentatively TRBD1 (6 bases). V was cut by 4 bases and J by 4 bases, with 9 bases left in between. The germline V gene encodes CDR1 MNHNY and CDR2 SVGAGI (reference sequence). The CDR3 length is 13 residues. CDR3 bases: TGTGCCAGCAGTTCGACAGGCCCAGATACGCAGTATTTT. Protein sequence: CASSSTGPDTQYF.

This rearrangement joins TRBV7-9 to TRBJ1-2, with 7 bases matching TRBD1. From germline, CDR1 is SEHNR and CDR2 FQNEAQ (reference sequence). The CDR3 covers 12 residues. After removal of 10 bases from V and 4 bases from J, the junction contained 6 bases not matched to a gene. The CDR3 loop reads CANHRGLYGYTF. DNA of the CDR3: TGTGCCAATCACAGGGGTCTCTATGGCTACACCTTC.

The chain uses TRBV5-4 and TRBJ2-7; D remains unclear. The CDR3 consists of 15 residues. The germline gives CDR1 SGHNT, CDR2 YYREEE (reference sequence). V was trimmed by 0 bases and J by 3 bases, leaving 13 bases between them. CDR3 bases: TGTGCCAGCAGCTTGGAGATAGGGCCGAACTACGAGCAGTACTTC. This sequence encodes CASSLEIGPNYEQYF.

The chain couples TRBV19 to TRBJ2-1; 11 bases are shared with TRBD2. The CDR3 has 15 amino acids. Trimming at V came to 1 base and at J to 4 bases, leaving 0 bases not matched to a gene. Germline CDR1 reads LNHDA; CDR2 reads SQIVND (reference sequence). Here the CDR3 DNA reads TGTGCCAGTAGTATAGGACTAGCGGGGTACAATGAGCAGTTCTTC. Its translation: CASSIGLAGYNEQFF. Together with reference TRBV19 and TRBJ2-1, the CDR3 gives the full variable domain: DGGITQSPKYLFRKEGQNVTLSCEQNLNHDAMYWYRQDPGQGLRLIYYSQIVNDFQKGDIAEGYSVSREKKESFPLTVTSAQKNPTAFYLCASSIGLAGYNEQFFGPGTRLTVL.

This clone occurred once. The CDR3 loop is CSVEGRGAYEQYF. As DNA, the CDR3 is TGCAGCGTTGAGGGCAGGGGGGCCTACGAGCAGTACTTC. This rearrangement joins TRBV29-1 to TRBJ2-7; tentative D call: TRBD1 (7 bases). The V gene lost 3 bases and the J gene lost 2 bases, with 11 bases spanning the gap. This CDR3 spans 13 amino acids. The germline CDR1 and CDR2 sequences are SQVTM and ANQGSEA.

V gene TRBV10-3 combines with J gene TRBJ2-7; the D call may be TRBD1 or TRBD2 (5 bases each). CDR3 length: 15 amino acids. The V gene lost 3 bases and the J gene lost 1 base, with 13 bases spanning the gap. The V gene's germline CDR1 is ENHRY and CDR2 SYGVKD. Here the CDR3 DNA reads TGTGCCATCAGTGAACCCGGGACCGCGTCCTACGAGCAGTACTTC. It codes for CAISEPGTASYEQYF.

The rearrangement links TRBV19 to TRBJ2-5; TRBD1 matches 8 bases. This CDR3 is built from 12 residues. The germline V gene has CDR1 LNHDA and CDR2 SQIVND (reference sequence). The ends lost 7 bases at V and 3 bases at J; junction bases unmatched: 1. CDR3 protein: CASTTGEETQYF. The CDR3 DNA follows: TGTGCCAGTACGACAGGGGAAGAGACCCAGTACTTC. The whole variable domain, filled in from reference TRBV19 and TRBJ2-5, reads DGGITQSPKYLFRKEGQNVTLSCEQNLNHDAMYWYRQDPGQGLRLIYYSQIVNDFQKGDIAEGYSVSREKKESFPLTVTSAQKNPTAFYLCASTTGEETQYFGPGTRLLVL.

The chain recombines TRBV27 with TRBJ2-7; maybe TRBD2 (6 bases). The germline V gene has CDR1 MNHEY and CDR2 SMNVEV (reference sequence). Trimming removed 3 bases at V and 3 bases at J, with 12 bases between. This CDR3 contains 14 residues. The CDR3 nucleotides read TGTGCCAGCAGTTTCCGGGGACTCGGCTACGAGCAGTACTTC. It encodes CASSFRGLGYEQYF.

The V call is TRBV29-1, the J call TRBJ2-7; 9 bases agree with TRBD1. V lost 7 bases to trimming and J lost 4 bases; unmatched junction nucleotides: 8. The CDR3 totals 13 residues. Germline CDR1 and CDR2: SQVTM and ANQGSEA. The CDR3 nucleotides read TGCAGCGGGACCGGGACAGGGAGTTACGAGCAGTACTTC. Translation: CSGTGTGSYEQYF.

The chain has TRBV19 and TRBJ2-7; no clear D. CDR3 length equals 13 residues. Between the trimmed V and J ends, which lost 4 bases and 3 bases, there was a span of 10 bases. The germline V gene has CDR1 LNHDA and CDR2 SQIVND (reference sequence). The CDR3 region is CASSSGTYYEQYF. In DNA form, the CDR3 reads TGTGCCAGTAGTAGTGGCACCTACTACGAGCAGTACTTC.

The rearrangement uses TRBV11-2 and TRBJ2-7; D uncertain. Between the trimmed V and J ends, which lost 0 bases and 3 bases, there was a span of 6 bases. This CDR3 contains 13 residues. Germline V gene lookup returns CDR1 SGHAT and CDR2 FQNNGV. CDR3 amino acids: CASSLDRGYEQYF. The CDR3 DNA reads TGTGCCAGCAGCTTAGATCGAGGCTACGAGCAGTACTTC.

As to this clone: Different DNA sequences within this sample yield the same CDR3. V usage is TRBV9 and J usage is TRBJ2-1; 9 nucleotides agree with TRBD2. CDR3 length equals 15 residues. Trimming took 0 bases from V and 3 from J; bases not matched to a gene: 1. The germline gives CDR1 SGDLS, CDR2 YYNGEE. The CDR3 DNA reads as TGTGCCAGCAGCGTAGAACTAGCGGGCTACAATGAGCAGTTCTTC. Translation: CASSVELAGYNEQFF.

The chain has TRBV27 and TRBJ1-2, with 8 positions matching TRBD1. Germline assignment: CDR1 MNHEY and CDR2 SMNVEV (reference sequence). V gave up 4 bases and J gave up 3 bases; unmatched junction bases: 4. The CDR3 runs to 14 residues. The CDR3, as DNA: TGTGCCAGCAGTTCGGACAGGGAGGACTATGGCTACACCTTC. Protein sequence: CASSSDREDYGYTF.

The rearrangement uses TRBV6-4 and TRBJ1-1; no reliable D call. This CDR3 is 13 amino acids long. Trimming removed 5 bases from V and 1 base from J, with 8 bases in between. Per the germline V gene, CDR1 is MRHNA and CDR2 is SNTAGT. Here the CDR3 reads CASSTAENTEAFF. The CDR3 bases are TGTGCCAGCAGTACGGCAGAGAACACTGAAGCTTTCTTT.

The chain uses TRBV7-9 and TRBJ1-1; D is uncertain. V lost 5 bases and J lost 2, with 9 bases in between. The germline gives CDR1 SEHNR, CDR2 FQNEAQ (reference sequence). The CDR3 consists of 13 residues. The CDR3 sequence: CASSPGANTEAFF. Here the CDR3 DNA reads TGTGCCAGCAGCCCCGGTGCTAACACTGAAGCTTTCTTT.

This chain links TRBV4-1 with TRBJ2-7; D ambiguous. Looked up from germline, CDR1 is MGHRA and CDR2 is YSYEKL. The CDR3 spans 16 residues. Between the trimmed V and J ends, which lost 0 bases and 4 bases, there was a span of 16 bases. Written as DNA, the CDR3 is TGCGCCAGCAGCCAAGATGCCGGCCGCGGAAGATACGAGCAGTACTTC. Protein sequence: CASSQDAGRGRYEQYF.

The chain has TRBV7-9 and TRBJ2-7; D is uncertain. V lost 10 bases to trimming and J lost 1 base, with 11 bases between them. Germline V gene sequence: CDR1 SEHNR, CDR2 FQNEAQ (reference sequence). This CDR3 region has 12 residues. The CDR3 DNA reads as TGTGCCACGACCGGCACTTCCTACGAGCAGTACTTC. It codes for CATTGTSYEQYF.

CDR3 in DNA: TGTGCCAGCCGGGACAGGGTGATCACTGAAGCTTTCTTT. It encodes CASRDRVITEAFF. The rearrangement links TRBV27 to TRBJ1-1; 9 bases line up with TRBD1. V shed 8 bases and J 4 bases; nucleotides not matched to a gene: 5. The CDR3 has 13 amino acids. In germline, CDR1 is MNHEY, CDR2 SMNVEV (reference sequence).

The V gene is TRBV27, the J gene TRBJ2-1; TRBD2 matches 7 bases. J lost 10 bases, V lost 7 bases, and 10 bases had no gene match. Germline V gene sequence: CDR1 MNHEY, CDR2 SMNVEV (reference sequence). The CDR3 totals 13 residues. Here the CDR3 reads CASTVPPAGEQFF. For the CDR3, the DNA is TGTGCCAGCACCGTACCCCCAGCGGGGGAGCAGTTCTTC.

The CDR3 spells CASSYKTSGGDIQYF. CDR3 bases: TGTGCCAGCAGCTACAAGACTAGCGGGGGTGACATTCAGTACTTC. The chain has TRBV7-9 and TRBJ2-4; 12 bases are shared with TRBD2. Germline V gene sequence: CDR1 SEHNR, CDR2 FQNEAQ (reference sequence). The CDR3 spans 15 residues. V gave up 4 bases and J gave up 8 bases; unmatched junction bases: 6.

This clone has only one observation. This chain joins TRBV9 and TRBJ2-1; 8 bases agree with TRBD2. The germline V gene encodes CDR1 SGDLS and CDR2 YYNGEE. CDR3 size: 14 residues. The ends lost 3 bases at V and 4 bases at J; junction bases unmatched: 3. The CDR3 coding sequence is TGTGCCAGCAGCGGAACGGGGGGGTACAATGAGCAGTTCTTC. This codes for CASSGTGGYNEQFF.

Only one count was recorded for this clone. V is TRBV4-1 and J is TRBJ2-2; D call uncertain. V lost 1 base and J 0 bases, leaving 21 bases between the germline ends. Germline V gene sequence: CDR1 MGHRA, CDR2 YSYEKL. This CDR3 has 20 residues. The CDR3 sequence: CASSQAGQARAQSNTGELFF. The CDR3 coding sequence is TGCGCCAGCAGCCAAGCCGGCCAGGCTAGGGCCCAATCGAACACCGGGGAGCTGTTTTTT.

This chain joins TRBV29-1 and TRBJ1-1, with 8 bases fitting TRBD1. Per germline, CDR1 SQVTM and CDR2 ANQGSEA. V lost 6 bases to trimming and J lost 8 bases; unmatched junction nucleotides: 8. The CDR3 runs to 12 residues. The CDR3 bases are TGCAGCGTCCTAACCCGGGACAGGGAAGCTTTCTTT. It codes for CSVLTRDREAFF.

This clone was picked up one time. The chain carries TRBV13 and TRBJ2-5; D gene unclear. Near its end, the DNA agrees better with TRBJ2-7, so the J call may be wrong. Germline V lookup: CDR1 PRHDT, CDR2 FYEKMQ (reference sequence). This CDR3 has 15 residues. The CDR3 here is CASSPRSHPSYEQYF. Here the CDR3 DNA reads TGTGCCAGCAGTCCCCGATCGCATCCCTCCTACGAGCAGTACTTC.

The V call is TRBV2, the J call TRBJ1-5; D gene uncertain. This CDR3 contains 13 residues. Germline V lookup: CDR1 SNHLY, CDR2 FYNNEI. Trimming took 1 base from V and 2 from J, leaving 3 bases between them. The CDR3 loop is CASSEGGNQPQHF. Written as DNA, the CDR3 is TGTGCCAGCAGTGAAGGGGGCAATCAGCCCCAGCATTTT.